The clone carrying this T cell receptor (beta chain) was counted many times. The antigen is not known. Cells sorted as Tregs were CD4+, CD25+ and CD127-/low. Via MiXCR, TCRdb re-called the 5' RACE reads, giving one row per CDR3 protein. This sample yields 50,000 to 70,000 distinct CDR3 sequences, of which more than 20% are seen a single time; under 3.5% belongs to the top ten. Overall study results and limits: Greatest tumor Treg TCR overlap was with tumor naive CD4+ cells.

The length of the CDR3 is 12 residues. CDR1 is DFQATT, CDR2 SNEGSKA, per germline (reference sequence). Trimming removed 5 bases from V and 6 bases from J, with 13 bases in between. The rearrangement uses TRBV20-1 and TRBJ1-2, with D possibly being TRBD1 (5 bases). The receptor's source is a female donor with breast cancer. The sequenced sample consisted of tumor-infiltrating Tregs sorted from the breast tumor. This CDR3 reads CSASQGMDGYTF. The CDR3 nucleotides read TGCAGTGCTTCCCAGGGTATGGATGGCTACACCTTC.